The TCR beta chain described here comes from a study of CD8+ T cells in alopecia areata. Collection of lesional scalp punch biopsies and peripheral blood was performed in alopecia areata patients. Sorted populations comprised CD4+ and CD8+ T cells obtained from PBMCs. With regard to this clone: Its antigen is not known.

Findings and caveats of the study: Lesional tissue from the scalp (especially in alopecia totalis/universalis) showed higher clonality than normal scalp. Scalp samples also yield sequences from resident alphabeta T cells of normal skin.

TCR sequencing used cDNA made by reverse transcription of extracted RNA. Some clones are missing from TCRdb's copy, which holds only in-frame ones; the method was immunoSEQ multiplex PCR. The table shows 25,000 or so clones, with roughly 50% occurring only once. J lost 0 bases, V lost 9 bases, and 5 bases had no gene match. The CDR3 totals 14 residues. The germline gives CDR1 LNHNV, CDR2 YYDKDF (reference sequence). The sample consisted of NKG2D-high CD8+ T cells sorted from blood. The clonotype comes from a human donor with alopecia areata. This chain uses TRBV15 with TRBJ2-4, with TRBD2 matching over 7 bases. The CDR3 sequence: CATGGSLAKNIQYF. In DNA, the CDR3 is TGTGCCACGGGGGGGAGTTTAGCCAAAAACATTCAGTACTTC.